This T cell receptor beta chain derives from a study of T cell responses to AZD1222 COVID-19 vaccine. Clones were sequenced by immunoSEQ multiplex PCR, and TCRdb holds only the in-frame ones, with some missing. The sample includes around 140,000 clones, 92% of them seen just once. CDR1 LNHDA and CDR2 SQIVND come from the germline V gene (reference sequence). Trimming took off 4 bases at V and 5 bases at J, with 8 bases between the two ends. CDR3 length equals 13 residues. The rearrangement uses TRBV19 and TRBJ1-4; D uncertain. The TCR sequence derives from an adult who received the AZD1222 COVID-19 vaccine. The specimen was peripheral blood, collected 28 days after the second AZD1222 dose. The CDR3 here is CASSTTGNEKLFF. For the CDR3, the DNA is TGTGCCAGTAGTACAACGGGGAATGAAAAACTGTTTTTT.